The source of this T cell receptor (beta chain) is a study of identifying expanded T cells in peripheral blood. Whole-study findings and limits: Variance in clone template counts between two-week samples significantly increased with total template count across all healthy donors. Over approximately two and four weeks, about 15 and 18 clones changed, versus 1.2 between replicates.

V was pared by 4 bases and J by 8 bases, with 18 bases between. CDR3 size: 16 residues. The germline V gene has CDR1 SGHDN and CDR2 FVKESK. A remark on this clone: Its cognate antigen is unknown.

During the collection period, no donor immune events like infections were recorded. Assay used: immunoSEQ multiplex PCR; TCRdb lists only in-frame clones, some missing. Among 80,000 to 90,000 clones listed, roughly 86% were seen once. The material sequenced was blood. The chain is built from TRBV14 and TRBJ1-6; D may be TRBD1 (5 bases). This TCR came from a person between 18 and 69 years old in good health. DNA of the CDR3: TGTGCCAGCAGCCGGGGGACCGTCCCTGGGGATTCACCCCTCCACTTT. Translating it yields CASSRGTVPGDSPLHF.